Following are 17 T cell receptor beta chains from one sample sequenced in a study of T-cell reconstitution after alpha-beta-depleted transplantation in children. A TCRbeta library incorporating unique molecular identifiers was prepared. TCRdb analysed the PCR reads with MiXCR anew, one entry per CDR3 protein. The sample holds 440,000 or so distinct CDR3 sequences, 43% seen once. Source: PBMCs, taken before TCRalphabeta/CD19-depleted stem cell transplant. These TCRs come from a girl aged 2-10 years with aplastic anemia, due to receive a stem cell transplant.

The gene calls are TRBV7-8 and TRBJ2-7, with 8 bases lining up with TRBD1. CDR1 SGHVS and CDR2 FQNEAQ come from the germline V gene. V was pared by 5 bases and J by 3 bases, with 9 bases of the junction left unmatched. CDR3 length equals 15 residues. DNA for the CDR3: TGTGCCAGCAGCGAATTTACAGGGGGTAACTACGAGCAGTACTTC. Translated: CASSEFTGGNYEQYF.

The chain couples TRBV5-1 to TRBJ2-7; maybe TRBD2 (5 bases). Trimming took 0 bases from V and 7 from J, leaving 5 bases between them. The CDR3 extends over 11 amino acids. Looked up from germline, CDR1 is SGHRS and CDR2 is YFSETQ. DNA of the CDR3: TGCGCCAGCAGCTTGGGGGAGGAGCAGTACTTC. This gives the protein CASSLGEEQYF. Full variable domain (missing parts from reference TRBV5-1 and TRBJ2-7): KAGVTQTPRYLIKTRGQQVTLSCSPISGHRSVSWYQQTPGQGLQFLFEYFSETQRNKGNFPGRFSGRQFSNSRSEMNVSTLELGDSALYLCASSLGEEQYFGPGTRLTVT.

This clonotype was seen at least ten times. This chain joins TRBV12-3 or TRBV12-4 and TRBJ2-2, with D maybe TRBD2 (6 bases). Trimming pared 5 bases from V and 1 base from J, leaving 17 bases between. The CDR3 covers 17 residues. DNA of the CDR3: TGTGCCAGCAGTCCCTCCTTAGGTAGCGGGAACACCGGGGAGCTGTTTTTT. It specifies CASSPSLGSGNTGELFF.

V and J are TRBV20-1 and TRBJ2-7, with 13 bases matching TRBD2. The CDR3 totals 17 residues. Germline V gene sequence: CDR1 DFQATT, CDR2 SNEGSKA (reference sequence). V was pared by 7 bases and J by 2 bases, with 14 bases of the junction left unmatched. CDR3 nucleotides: TGCAGTGTAGACCCAGGGACTAGCGGGAAGGGGGCCTACGAGCAGTACTTC. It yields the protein CSVDPGTSGKGAYEQYF.

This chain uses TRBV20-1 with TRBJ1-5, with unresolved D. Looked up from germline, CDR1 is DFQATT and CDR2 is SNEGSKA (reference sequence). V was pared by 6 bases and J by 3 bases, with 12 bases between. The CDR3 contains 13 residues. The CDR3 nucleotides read TGCAGTGCCAACTCCGGGGTCAATCAGCCCCAGCATTTT. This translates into CSANSGVNQPQHF.

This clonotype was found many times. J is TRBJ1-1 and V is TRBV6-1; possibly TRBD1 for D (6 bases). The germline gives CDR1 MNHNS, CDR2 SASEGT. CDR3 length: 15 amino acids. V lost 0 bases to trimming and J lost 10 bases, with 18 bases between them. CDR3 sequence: CASSEAGGGGKVAFF. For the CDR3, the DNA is TGTGCCAGCAGTGAAGCCGGCGGGGGCGGTAAGGTAGCTTTCTTT.

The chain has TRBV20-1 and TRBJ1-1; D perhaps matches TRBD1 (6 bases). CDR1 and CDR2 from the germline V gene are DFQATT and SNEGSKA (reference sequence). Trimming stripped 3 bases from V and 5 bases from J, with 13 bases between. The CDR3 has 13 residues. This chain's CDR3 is CSASPGAGTEAFF. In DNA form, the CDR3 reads TGCAGTGCTAGCCCGGGGGCGGGAACTGAAGCTTTCTTT.

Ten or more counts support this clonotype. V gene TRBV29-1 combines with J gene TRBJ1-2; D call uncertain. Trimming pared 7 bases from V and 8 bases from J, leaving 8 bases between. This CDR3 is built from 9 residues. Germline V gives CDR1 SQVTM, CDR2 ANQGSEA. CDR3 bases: TGCAGCGCGGAGGAGGGCTACACCTTC. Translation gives CSAEEGYTF.

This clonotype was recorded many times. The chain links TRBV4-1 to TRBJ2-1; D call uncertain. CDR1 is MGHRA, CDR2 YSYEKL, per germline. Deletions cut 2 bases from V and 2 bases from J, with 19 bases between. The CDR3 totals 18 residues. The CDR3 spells CASSQPYYTRRTYNEQFF. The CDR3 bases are TGCGCCAGCAGCCAACCCTACTACACCCGACGGACCTACAATGAGCAGTTCTTC.

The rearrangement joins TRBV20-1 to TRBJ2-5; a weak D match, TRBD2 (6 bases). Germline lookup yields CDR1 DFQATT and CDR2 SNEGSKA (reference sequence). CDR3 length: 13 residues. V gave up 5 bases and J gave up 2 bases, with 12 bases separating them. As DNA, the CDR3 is TGCAGTGCTGGGGAGGTCCGACAAGAGACCCAGTACTTC. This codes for CSAGEVRQETQYF.

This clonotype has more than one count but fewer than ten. The CDR3 DNA is TGCAGTGCTAGAGATTGGGCGGTTTACCAAGAGACCCAGTACTTC. Amino acids: CSARDWAVYQETQYF. This rearrangement joins TRBV20-1 to TRBJ2-5; D remains ambiguous. The V gene lost 0 bases and the J gene lost 0 bases, with 11 bases spanning the gap. The CDR3 totals 15 residues. Germline V gene data show CDR1 as DFQATT and CDR2 as SNEGSKA (reference sequence).

The CDR3 coding sequence is TGCGCCAGCAGCTTGGAGCCAGGCAAAGAGACCCAGTACTTC. It translates to CASSLEPGKETQYF. This chain connects TRBV5-1 to TRBJ2-5; D is ambiguous. V was pared by 0 bases and J by 3 bases, with 9 bases between. Looked up from germline, CDR1 is SGHRS and CDR2 is YFSETQ. The CDR3 is made up of 14 amino acids.

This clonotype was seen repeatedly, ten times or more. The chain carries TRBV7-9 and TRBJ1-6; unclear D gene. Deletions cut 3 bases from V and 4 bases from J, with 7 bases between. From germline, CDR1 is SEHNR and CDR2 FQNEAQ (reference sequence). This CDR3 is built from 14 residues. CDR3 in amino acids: CASSLSEYNSPLHF. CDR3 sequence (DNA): TGTGCCAGCAGCTTGTCTGAGTATAATTCACCCCTCCACTTT.

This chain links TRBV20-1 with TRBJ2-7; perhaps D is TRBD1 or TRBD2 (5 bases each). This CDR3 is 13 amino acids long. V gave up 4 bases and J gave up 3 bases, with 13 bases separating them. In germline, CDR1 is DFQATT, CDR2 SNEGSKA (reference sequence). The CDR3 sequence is CSANRDAIYEQYF. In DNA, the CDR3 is TGCAGTGCTAACCGGGACGCCATCTACGAGCAGTACTTC.

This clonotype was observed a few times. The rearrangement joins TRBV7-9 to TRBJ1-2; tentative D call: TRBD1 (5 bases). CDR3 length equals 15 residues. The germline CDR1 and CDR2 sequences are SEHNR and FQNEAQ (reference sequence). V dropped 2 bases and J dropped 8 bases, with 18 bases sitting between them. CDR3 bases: TGTGCCAGCAGCTTACGGCTCCAGGGCGTCGGGGGCTACACCTTC. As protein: CASSLRLQGVGGYTF.

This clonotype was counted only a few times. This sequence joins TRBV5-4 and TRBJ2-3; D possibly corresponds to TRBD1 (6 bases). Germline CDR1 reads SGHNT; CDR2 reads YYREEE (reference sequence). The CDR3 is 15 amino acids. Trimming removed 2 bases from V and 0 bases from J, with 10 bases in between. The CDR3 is CASSFRTESTDTQYF. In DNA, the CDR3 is TGTGCCAGCAGCTTCCGGACAGAGAGCACAGATACGCAGTATTTT.

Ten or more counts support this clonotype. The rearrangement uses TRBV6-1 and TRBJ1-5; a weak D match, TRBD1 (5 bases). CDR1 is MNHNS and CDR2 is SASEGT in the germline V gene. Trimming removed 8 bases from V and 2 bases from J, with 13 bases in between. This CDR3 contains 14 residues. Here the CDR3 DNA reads TGTGCCAGCGCCGGGGGAGTCGGCAATCAGCCCCAGCATTTT. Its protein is CASAGGVGNQPQHF.